This TCR beta chain derives from a study of OX40 agonist ivuxolimab in advanced cancers. As for the study in general: Administration of intravenous ivuxolimab to patients occurred every 2 weeks at 0.01 to 10 mg/kg. A male proportion of about 80% was recorded, with mean age roughly 62 years and range about 20 to 85. Two cutaneous melanoma patients and one hepatocellular carcinoma patient, three in all, had partial responses.

With respect to this clone: Its target is not known.

Germline CDR1 MNHEY, CDR2 SVGAGI. The CDR3 loop spans 13 amino acids. Trimming cost V 11 bases and J 4 bases; bases outside gene matches: 7. Broader study findings: Among T cells, CD8+ cells averaged more expanded clones than CD4+ cells.

Assay used: immunoSEQ multiplex PCR; TCRdb lists only in-frame clones, some missing. The sample lists about 20,000 clones, over 75% occurring once. The receptor's source is an adult with an advanced solid tumor such as melanoma, head and neck, liver or kidney cancer. The sequencing used CD4+ or CD8+ T cells sorted from blood, collected in a trial of the OX40 agonist ivuxolimab. This chain connects TRBV6-5 to TRBJ1-4, with 7 bases lining up with TRBD1. CDR3 protein: CALRTGDNEKLFF. The CDR3, as DNA: TGTGCCCTCCGCACAGGGGATAATGAAAAACTGTTTTTT.